A single sample is the source of the 21 T cell receptor beta chains below, sequenced in a study of OX40 agonist ivuxolimab in advanced cancers. Assay: immunoSEQ multiplex PCR; the TCRdb copy retains only in-frame clones and omits some. In the table there are some 70,000 clones, roughly nine tenths of which are singletons. The sequences come from CD4+ or CD8+ T cells sorted from blood, collected in a trial of the OX40 agonist ivuxolimab. Receptor source: an adult with an advanced solid tumor such as melanoma, head and neck, liver or kidney cancer.

The chain joins TRBV7-8 to TRBJ1-2; TRBD1 matches at 9 bases. Germline V gene data show CDR1 as SGHVS and CDR2 as FQNEAQ. This CDR3 contains 16 residues. V lost 5 bases to trimming and J lost 8 bases; unmatched junction nucleotides: 15. DNA for the CDR3: TGTGCCAGCAGCGCCGAAAGACTAACAGGGGGCGAAGGCTACACCTTC. Its translation is CASSAERLTGGEGYTF.

This clone came up once. The V call is TRBV6-5, the J call TRBJ1-4, with a tentative D call TRBD1 (6 bases). V was clipped by 6 bases and J by 8 bases, with 16 bases between them. The length of the CDR3 is 14 residues. From germline, CDR1 is MNHEY and CDR2 SVGAGI. This chain's CDR3 is CASSRSNQGEKLFF. The CDR3 bases are TGTGCCAGCAGCCGCTCGAATCAGGGGGAAAAACTGTTTTTT.

This chain joins TRBV6-5 and TRBJ1-4; no reliable D call. The CDR3 sequence is 14 residues long. Trimming stripped 2 bases from V and 3 bases from J, with 7 bases between. Germline V lookup: CDR1 MNHEY, CDR2 SVGAGI. The CDR3 bases are TGTGCCAGCAGTTACACGGCCGCTAATGAAAAACTGTTTTTT. Encoded protein: CASSYTAANEKLFF.

This rearrangement joins TRBV18 to TRBJ2-7, with 11 bases that match TRBD2. This CDR3 has 14 residues. Germline CDR1 KGHSH, CDR2 LQKENI. V lost 6 bases to trimming and J lost 7 bases; unmatched junction nucleotides: 8. The CDR3 protein is CASSGTSGYEEQYF. CDR3 sequence (DNA): TGTGCCAGCTCGGGGACTAGCGGTTACGAAGAGCAGTACTTC.

The chain couples TRBV14 to TRBJ1-1; no clear D. CDR1 SGHDN and CDR2 FVKESK come from the germline V gene. The ends were cut back, 3 bases at V and 0 bases at J, with 5 bases in the middle. The CDR3 has 13 residues. The DNA for the CDR3 is TGTGCCAGCAGCCAGGGAATGAACACTGAAGCTTTCTTT. This encodes CASSQGMNTEAFF.

This clone showed up just once. The V gene is TRBV6-1, the J gene TRBJ1-2; 8 nucleotides align to TRBD1. Germline values: CDR1 MNHNS, CDR2 SASEGT. The CDR3 is 13 residues long. Trimming took 6 bases from V and 8 from J; bases not matched to a gene: 8. Here the CDR3 DNA reads TGTGCCAGCAGGCCGGGACAGGCTGTCGGCTACACCTTC. Encoded protein: CASRPGQAVGYTF.

This chain connects TRBV2 to TRBJ2-1, with TRBD2 matching 16 bases. CDR3 length: 15 amino acids. The germline V gene encodes CDR1 SNHLY and CDR2 FYNNEI. The ends lost 5 bases at V and 9 bases at J; junction bases unmatched: 4. CDR3 protein: CASSSGLAGGLEQFF. The CDR3 DNA is TGTGCCAGCAGTTCGGGACTAGCGGGGGGGCTTGAGCAGTTCTTC.

The rearrangement joins TRBV4-1 to TRBJ2-3, with 11 positions matching TRBD2. After removal of 4 bases from V and 4 bases from J, the junction contained 7 bases not matched to a gene. The V gene's germline CDR1 is MGHRA and CDR2 YSYEKL. The CDR3 is made up of 16 amino acids. CDR3: CASSLGLAGLSDTQYF. CDR3 bases: TGCGCCAGCAGCCTTGGACTAGCGGGTTTATCAGATACGCAGTATTTT.

V usage is TRBV30 and J usage is TRBJ1-2, with a possible D match to TRBD1 (5 bases). This CDR3 is built from 17 residues. Trimming shortened V by 0 bases and J by 4 bases, and 21 bases separated the two germline ends. CDR1 GTSNPN and CDR2 SVGIG come from the germline V gene (reference sequence). The CDR3 nucleotides are TGTGCCTGGAGTGTAGGTCCGACTGCAGGGCAACTCTATGGCTACACCTTC. Translating gives CAWSVGPTAGQLYGYTF.

The rearrangement links TRBV6-1 to TRBJ2-3, with D unresolved. Germline CDR1 is MNHNS and CDR2 is SASEGT. V was clipped by 2 bases and J by 5 bases, with 17 bases between them. The CDR3 length is 16 residues. The DNA of the CDR3 is TGTGCCAGCAGTGAAATCCGGGCCCCGGTTCGAGATACGCAGTATTTT. It specifies CASSEIRAPVRDTQYF.

V usage is TRBV5-1 and J usage is TRBJ2-2, with 7 positions matching TRBD1. This CDR3 region has 15 residues. The germline V gene encodes CDR1 SGHRS and CDR2 YFSETQ. J was trimmed by 4 bases and V by 3 bases; bases with no gene match: 6. The CDR3 DNA is TGCGCCAGCAGCTGGACAGGCATCGGCACCGGGGAGCTGTTTTTT. Amino acid sequence: CASSWTGIGTGELFF.

The rearrangement joins TRBV7-2 to TRBJ1-1, with TRBD1 matching 11 bases. Germline V CDR1 and CDR2: SGHTA, FQGNSA. V dropped 6 bases and J dropped 4; count of bases not matched to a gene: 4. The CDR3 runs to 14 residues. DNA of the CDR3: TGTGCCAGCAGGGGTGGGACAGGGGGCACTGAAGCTTTCTTT. It translates to CASRGGTGGTEAFF. Supplemented by reference TRBV7-2 and TRBJ1-1, the full variable domain reads GAGVSQSPSNKVTEKGKDVELRCDPISGHTALYWYRQSLGQGLEFLIYFQGNSAPDKSGLPSDRFSAERTGGSVSTLTIQRTQQEDSAVYLCASRGGTGGTEAFFGQGTRLTVV.

The V gene is TRBV5-1, the J gene TRBJ1-1; D perhaps matches TRBD1 (5 bases). The CDR3 spans 15 residues. V lost 0 bases and J lost 5, with 14 bases in between. Germline loops: CDR1 SGHRS, CDR2 YFSETQ. The CDR3 loop reads CASSLDGAIGTEAFF. CDR3 DNA sequence: TGCGCCAGCAGCTTGGATGGGGCGATAGGAACTGAAGCTTTCTTT.

The chain recombines TRBV10-1 with TRBJ1-1; 8 bases fit TRBD1. Germline loops: CDR1 WNHNN, CDR2 SYGVQD (reference sequence). J was trimmed by 1 base and V by 4 bases; bases with no gene match: 2. The CDR3 has 14 amino acids. CDR3 sequence: CASSGDRGNTEAFF. In DNA, the CDR3 is TGCGCCAGCAGTGGTGACAGGGGGAACACTGAAGCTTTCTTT.

This chain links TRBV6-4 with TRBJ1-6, with unresolved D. The length of the CDR3 is 13 residues. Germline V gene data show CDR1 as MRHNA and CDR2 as SNTAGT. V dropped 3 bases and J dropped 9 bases, with 9 bases sitting between them. CDR3 coding DNA: TGTGCCAGCAGTGAGACGAGGGTTTCACCCCTCCACTTT. Translated: CASSETRVSPLHF.

The chain is built from TRBV7-8 and TRBJ1-5, with D perhaps matching TRBD1 (5 bases). Germline lookup yields CDR1 SGHVS and CDR2 FQNEAQ. Trimming took off 5 bases at V and 2 bases at J, with 16 bases between the two ends. CDR3 length equals 16 residues. CDR3 sequence (DNA): TGTGCCAGCAGCCCAGCGGGGGGGATAGGCAATCAGCCCCAGCATTTT. This gives the protein CASSPAGGIGNQPQHF.

The rearrangement links TRBV2 to TRBJ2-7, with no clear D. The CDR3 has 14 amino acids. Germline CDR1 reads SNHLY; CDR2 reads FYNNEI. V dropped 2 bases and J dropped 1 base, with 9 bases sitting between them. The CDR3: CASSETRRSYEQYF. The CDR3, as DNA: TGTGCCAGCAGTGAAACCCGACGGTCCTACGAGCAGTACTTC.

The chain is built from TRBV6-1 and TRBJ2-7, with TRBD2 matching 15 bases. Germline V gives CDR1 MNHNS, CDR2 SASEGT. The CDR3 has 17 residues. With V trimmed by 1 base and J by 5 bases, 6 bases remained unmatched. The CDR3, as DNA: TGTGCCAGCAGTGAAGGGACTAGCGGGGGGGGTTTGGACGAGCAGTACTTC. Amino acids: CASSEGTSGGGLDEQYF.

The chain combines TRBV11-3 with TRBJ2-7, with D perhaps TRBD1 or TRBD2 (6 bases each). The germline gives CDR1 SGHNT, CDR2 YENEEA. The CDR3 consists of 14 residues. V was trimmed by 5 bases and J by 1 base, leaving 12 bases between them. The CDR3 bases are TGTGCCAGCAGCGGGGGGCTAGGGTCCTACGAGCAGTACTTC. Its protein product is CASSGGLGSYEQYF. Filled out from reference TRBV11-3 and TRBJ2-7, the complete variable domain reads EAGVVQSPRYKIIEKKQPVAFWCNPISGHNTLYWYLQNLGQGPELLIRYENEEAVDDSQLPKDRFSAERLKGVDSTLKIQPAELGDSAVYLCASSGGLGSYEQYFGPGTRLTVT.

The chain uses TRBV4-1 and TRBJ2-5; unclear D gene. TRBJ2-7 matches the DNA end more closely, so the J call is doubtful. This CDR3 is 16 amino acids long. Germline V gene sequence: CDR1 MGHRA, CDR2 YSYEKL. CDR3 DNA sequence: TGCGCCAGCAGCCTTACCCTCGGCCGCCTATCCTACGAGCAGTACTTC. Its protein is CASSLTLGRLSYEQYF.

For this clone: The same CDR3 can be traced to other DNA sequences in this sample. This sequence joins TRBV5-1 and TRBJ1-5, with D unclear. This CDR3 is built from 12 residues. CDR1 is SGHRS, CDR2 YFSETQ, per germline. Trimming removed 0 bases at V and 7 bases at J, with 5 bases between. As DNA, the CDR3 is TGCGCCAGCAGCTTGGAGGGCCAGCCCCAGCATTTT. Its translation is CASSLEGQPQHF.